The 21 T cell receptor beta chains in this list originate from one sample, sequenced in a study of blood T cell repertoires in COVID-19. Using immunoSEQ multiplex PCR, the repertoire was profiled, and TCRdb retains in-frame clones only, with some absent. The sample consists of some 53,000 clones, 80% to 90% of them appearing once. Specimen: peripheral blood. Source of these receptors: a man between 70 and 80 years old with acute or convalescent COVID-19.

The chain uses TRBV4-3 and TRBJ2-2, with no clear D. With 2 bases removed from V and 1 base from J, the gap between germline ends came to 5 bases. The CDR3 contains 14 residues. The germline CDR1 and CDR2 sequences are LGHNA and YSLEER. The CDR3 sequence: CASSQRQNTGELFF. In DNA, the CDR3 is TGCGCCAGCAGCCAACGACAGAACACCGGGGAGCTGTTTTTT.

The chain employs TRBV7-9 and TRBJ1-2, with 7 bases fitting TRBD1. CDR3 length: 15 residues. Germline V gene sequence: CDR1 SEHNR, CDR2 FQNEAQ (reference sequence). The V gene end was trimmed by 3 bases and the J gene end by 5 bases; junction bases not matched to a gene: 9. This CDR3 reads CASSFAGTALYGYTF. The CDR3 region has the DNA TGTGCCAGCAGCTTCGCCGGGACAGCTCTTTATGGCTACACCTTC.

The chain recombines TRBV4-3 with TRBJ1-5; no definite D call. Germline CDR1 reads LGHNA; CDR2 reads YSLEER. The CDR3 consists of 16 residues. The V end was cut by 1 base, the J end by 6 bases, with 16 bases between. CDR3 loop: CASSQAWGLAGQPQHF. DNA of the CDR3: TGCGCCAGCAGCCAAGCGTGGGGATTGGCGGGTCAGCCCCAGCATTTT.

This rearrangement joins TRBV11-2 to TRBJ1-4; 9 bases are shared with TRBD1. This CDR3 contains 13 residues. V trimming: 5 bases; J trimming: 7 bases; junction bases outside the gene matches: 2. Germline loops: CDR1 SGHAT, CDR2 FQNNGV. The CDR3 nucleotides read TGTGCCAGCAGCACGGACAGGGGTGAAAAACTGTTTTTT. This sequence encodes CASSTDRGEKLFF.

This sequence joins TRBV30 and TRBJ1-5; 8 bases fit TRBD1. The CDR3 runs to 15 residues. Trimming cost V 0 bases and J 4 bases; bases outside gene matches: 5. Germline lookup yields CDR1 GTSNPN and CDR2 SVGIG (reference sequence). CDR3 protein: CAWSVRGPRNQPQHF. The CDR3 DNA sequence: TGTGCCTGGAGTGTCAGGGGGCCACGGAATCAGCCCCAGCATTTT.

As DNA, the CDR3 is TGCGCCAGCAGCTTGGCCCTGACAGTTAACACCGGGGAGCTGTTTTTT. Amino acid sequence: CASSLALTVNTGELFF. V gene TRBV5-1 combines with J gene TRBJ2-2, with D perhaps matching TRBD1 (5 bases). The germline gives CDR1 SGHRS, CDR2 YFSETQ. V was clipped by 0 bases and J by 2 bases, with 11 bases between them. CDR3 size: 16 residues.

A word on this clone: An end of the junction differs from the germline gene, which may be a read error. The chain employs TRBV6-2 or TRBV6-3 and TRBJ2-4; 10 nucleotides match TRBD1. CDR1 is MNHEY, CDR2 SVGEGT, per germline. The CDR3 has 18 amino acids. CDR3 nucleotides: TGTGTCAGCAGCACAAAGCCACGGGACAGGGGCATCAAAAACATTCAGTACTTC. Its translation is CVSSTKPRDRGIKNIQYF.

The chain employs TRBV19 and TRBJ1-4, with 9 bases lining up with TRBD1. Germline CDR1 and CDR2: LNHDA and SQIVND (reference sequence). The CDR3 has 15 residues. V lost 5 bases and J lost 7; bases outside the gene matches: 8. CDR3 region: CASSYPGQGGEKLFF. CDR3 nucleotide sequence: TGTGCCAGTAGTTACCCGGGACAGGGTGGTGAAAAACTGTTTTTT.

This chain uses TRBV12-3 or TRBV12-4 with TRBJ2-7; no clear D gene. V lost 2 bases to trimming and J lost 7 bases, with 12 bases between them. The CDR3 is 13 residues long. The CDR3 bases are TGTGCCAGCAGTTTAAATGGCGGTGGGGAGCAGTACTTC. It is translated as CASSLNGGGEQYF.

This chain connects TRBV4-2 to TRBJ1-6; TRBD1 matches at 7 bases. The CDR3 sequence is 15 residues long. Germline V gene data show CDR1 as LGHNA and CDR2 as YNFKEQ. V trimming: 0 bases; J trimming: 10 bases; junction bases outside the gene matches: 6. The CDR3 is CASSQDTTGKSPLHF. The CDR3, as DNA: TGTGCCAGCAGCCAAGATACGACAGGGAAGTCACCCCTCCACTTT.

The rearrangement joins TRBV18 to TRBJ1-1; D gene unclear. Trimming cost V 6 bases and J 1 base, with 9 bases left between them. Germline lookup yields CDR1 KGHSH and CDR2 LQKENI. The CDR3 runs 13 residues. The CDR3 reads CASSEISNTEAFF. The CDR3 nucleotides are TGTGCCAGCTCGGAGATCTCGAACACTGAAGCTTTCTTT.

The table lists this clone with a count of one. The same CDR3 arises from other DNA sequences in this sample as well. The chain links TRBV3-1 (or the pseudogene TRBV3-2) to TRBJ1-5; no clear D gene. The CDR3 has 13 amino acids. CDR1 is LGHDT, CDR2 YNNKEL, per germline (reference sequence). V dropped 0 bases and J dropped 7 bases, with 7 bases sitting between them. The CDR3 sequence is CASSQDRGQPQHF. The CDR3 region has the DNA TGTGCCAGCAGCCAAGATCGGGGACAGCCCCAGCATTTT.

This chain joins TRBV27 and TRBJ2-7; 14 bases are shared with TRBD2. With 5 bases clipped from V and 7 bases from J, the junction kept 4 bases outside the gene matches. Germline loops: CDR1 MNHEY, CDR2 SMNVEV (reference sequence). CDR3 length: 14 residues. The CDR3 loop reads CASSVGLAGVEQYF. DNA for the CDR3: TGTGCCAGCAGTGTGGGACTAGCGGGAGTTGAGCAGTACTTC.

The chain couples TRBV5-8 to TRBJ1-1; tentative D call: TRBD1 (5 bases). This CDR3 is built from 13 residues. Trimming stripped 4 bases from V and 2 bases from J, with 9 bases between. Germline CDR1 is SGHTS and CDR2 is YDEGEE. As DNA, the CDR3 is TGTGCCAGCAGCACATGGACAAACACTGAAGCTTTCTTT. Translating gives CASSTWTNTEAFF.

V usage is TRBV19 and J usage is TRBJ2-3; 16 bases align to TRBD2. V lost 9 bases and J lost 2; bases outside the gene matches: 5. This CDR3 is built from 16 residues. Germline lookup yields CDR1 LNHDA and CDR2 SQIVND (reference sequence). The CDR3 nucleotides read TGTGCCAGCGGGACTAGCGGGAGGGCCCCCACAGATACGCAGTATTTT. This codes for CASGTSGRAPTDTQYF.

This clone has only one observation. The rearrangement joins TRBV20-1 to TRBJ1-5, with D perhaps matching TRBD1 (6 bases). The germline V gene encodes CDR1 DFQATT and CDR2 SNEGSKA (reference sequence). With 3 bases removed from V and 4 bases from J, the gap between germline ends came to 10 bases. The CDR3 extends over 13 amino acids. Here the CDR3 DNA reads TGCAGTGCTAGTACAGGGACGAATCAGCCCCAGCATTTT. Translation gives CSASTGTNQPQHF.

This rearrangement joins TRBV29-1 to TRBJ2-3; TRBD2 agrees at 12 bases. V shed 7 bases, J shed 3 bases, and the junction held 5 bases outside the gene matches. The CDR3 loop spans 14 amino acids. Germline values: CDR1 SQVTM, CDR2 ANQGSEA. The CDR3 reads CSGLAGGGTDTQYF. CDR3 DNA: TGCAGCGGCCTAGCGGGAGGGGGAACAGATACGCAGTATTTT.

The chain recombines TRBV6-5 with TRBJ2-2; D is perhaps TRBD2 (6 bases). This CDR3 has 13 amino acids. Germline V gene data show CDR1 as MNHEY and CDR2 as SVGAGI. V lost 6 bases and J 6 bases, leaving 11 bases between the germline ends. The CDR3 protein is CASRSAGPGELFF. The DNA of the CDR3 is TGTGCCAGCAGATCCGCGGGACCCGGGGAGCTGTTTTTT.

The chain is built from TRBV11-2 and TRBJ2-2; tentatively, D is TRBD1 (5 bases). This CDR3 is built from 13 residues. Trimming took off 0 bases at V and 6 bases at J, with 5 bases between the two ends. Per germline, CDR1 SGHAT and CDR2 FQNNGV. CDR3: CASSLDRAGELFF. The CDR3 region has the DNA TGTGCCAGCAGCTTAGACAGGGCCGGGGAGCTGTTTTTT.

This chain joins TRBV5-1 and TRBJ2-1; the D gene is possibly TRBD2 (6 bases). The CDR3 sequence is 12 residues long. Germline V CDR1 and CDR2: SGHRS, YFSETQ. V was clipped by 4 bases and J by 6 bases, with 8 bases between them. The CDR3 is CASSKTSNEQFF. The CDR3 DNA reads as TGCGCCAGCAGCAAGACTAGCAATGAGCAGTTCTTC.

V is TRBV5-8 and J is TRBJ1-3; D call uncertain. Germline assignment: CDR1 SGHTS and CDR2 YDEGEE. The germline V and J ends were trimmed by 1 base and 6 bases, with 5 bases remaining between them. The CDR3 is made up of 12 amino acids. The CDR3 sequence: CASSLRENTIYF. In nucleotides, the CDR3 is TGTGCCAGCAGCTTGCGAGAAAACACCATATATTTT.